Following are 31 T cell receptor beta chains from one sample sequenced in a study of CD8 T cells in ankylosing spondylitis. MiXCR, run by TCRdb on the 5' RACE reads, gives a single entry per CDR3 protein. The table lists 100,000 or so distinct CDR3 sequences, approximately 9.6% of them singletons, with about a third in the top ten. Study conclusions and caveats: Seven to nine highly homologous variants formed a TCR beta motif that appeared characteristic of ankylosing spondylitis blood.

These receptors have no known antigen. Sequencing input: blood, either unsorted or a sorted T cell fraction (not recorded which). These receptors originate from a male donor with ankylosing spondylitis.

Only a few counts were recorded for this clonotype. J is TRBJ1-1 and V is TRBV6-1, with 12 bases that match TRBD1. The CDR3 contains 14 residues. Losses at the gene ends were 8 bases for V and 7 bases for J; bases not matched to a gene: 8. The germline V gene has CDR1 MNHNS and CDR2 SASEGT. The CDR3 region has the DNA TGTGCCAGCGGTCTGGGACAGGGGGCAGGTGAAGCTTTCTTT. Translated: CASGLGQGAGEAFF.

The chain combines TRBV11-2 with TRBJ2-3; D gene ambiguous. Trimming removed 5 bases from V and 5 bases from J, with 8 bases in between. The CDR3 loop spans 12 amino acids. CDR1 and CDR2 from the germline V gene are SGHAT and FQNNGV. CDR3 DNA: TGTGCCAGCAGCCCCTACGGAGATACGCAGTATTTT. Its protein product is CASSPYGDTQYF.

Ten or more counts support this clonotype. The chain employs TRBV12-3 or TRBV12-4 and TRBJ2-1; 7 bases line up with TRBD1. The CDR3 runs 15 residues. V was clipped by 6 bases and J by 8 bases; unmatched bases: 13. The CDR3 protein is CASSLGITGADEQFF. The CDR3 DNA reads TGTGCCAGCAGCCTAGGAATAACAGGGGCGGATGAGCAGTTCTTC.

This clonotype was detected a few times. The chain employs TRBV7-9 and TRBJ2-5; 7 nucleotides align to TRBD2. The CDR3 extends over 15 amino acids. Germline CDR1 and CDR2: SEHNR and FQNEAQ (reference sequence). Trimming removed 5 bases from V and 5 bases from J; junction bases left unmatched: 11. The CDR3 coding sequence is TGTGCCAGCAGCCAGATCACTAGCGATGTGGAGACCCAGTACTTC. It specifies CASSQITSDVETQYF. The full variable domain, with the rest looked up from reference TRBV7-9 and TRBJ2-5, is DTGVSQNPRHKITKRGQNVTFRCDPISEHNRLYWYRQTLGQGPEFLTYFQNEAQLEKSRLLSDRFSAERPKGSFSTLEIQRTEQGDSAMYLCASSQITSDVETQYFGPGTRLLVL.

The chain is built from TRBV12-3 or TRBV12-4 and TRBJ2-5; TRBD2 aligns across 10 bases. CDR3 length: 14 amino acids. The trim removed 5 bases at V and 5 bases at J, leaving 5 bases unmatched. This CDR3 is CASSPAGLAETQYF. The CDR3 DNA reads as TGTGCCAGCAGTCCAGCGGGACTAGCGGAGACCCAGTACTTC.

The chain carries TRBV29-1 and TRBJ2-1, with D uncertain. V was clipped by 6 bases and J by 3 bases, with 3 bases between them. The CDR3 runs 10 residues. Germline lookup yields CDR1 SQVTM and CDR2 ANQGSEA. The CDR3 spells CSVVYNEQFF. The CDR3 DNA reads TGCAGCGTCGTCTACAATGAGCAGTTCTTC.

The gene calls are TRBV13 and TRBJ2-7, with a tentative D call TRBD2 (5 bases). The V end was cut by 8 bases, the J end by 2 bases, with 13 bases between. Germline V lookup: CDR1 PRHDT, CDR2 FYEKMQ (reference sequence). This CDR3 region has 13 residues. In DNA form, the CDR3 reads TGTGCCAGCCGGCTAGCAGCAACCTACGAGCAGTACGTC. Translating it yields CASRLAATYEQYV.

V usage is TRBV7-9 and J usage is TRBJ2-7, with TRBD2 matching 10 bases. The CDR3 spans 16 residues. V shed 5 bases and J 3 bases; nucleotides not matched to a gene: 10. Germline V gene data show CDR1 as SEHNR and CDR2 as FQNEAQ (reference sequence). CDR3 nucleotides: TGTGCCAGCAGCGATCTCCTAGCGGGAGACTTCTACGAGCAGTACTTC. It encodes CASSDLLAGDFYEQYF.

The gene calls are TRBV6-1 and TRBJ2-7, with 7 bases fitting TRBD2. Germline CDR1 is MNHNS and CDR2 is SASEGT. The CDR3 contains 14 residues. Unmatched junction bases numbered 8, after V lost 2 bases and J lost 7 bases. CDR3 in amino acids: CASSELRLAEEQYF. The CDR3 DNA sequence: TGTGCCAGCAGTGAATTGAGGCTAGCGGAGGAGCAGTACTTC.

This clonotype was observed at least ten times. J is TRBJ1-1 and V is TRBV5-5; D gene ambiguous. This CDR3 has 13 residues. The V gene's germline CDR1 is SGHKS and CDR2 YYEKEE (reference sequence). The germline V and J ends were trimmed by 3 bases and 5 bases, with 11 bases remaining between them. The CDR3 reads CASSSPPGTEAFF. The CDR3 DNA is TGTGCCAGCAGCTCCCCCCCCGGAACTGAAGCTTTCTTT.

This clonotype has at least ten counts. This sequence joins TRBV20-1 and TRBJ2-7, with 13 bases identical to TRBD2. This CDR3 is built from 14 residues. The germline CDR1 and CDR2 sequences are DFQATT and SNEGSKA (reference sequence). The trim removed 6 bases at V and 4 bases at J, leaving 6 bases unmatched. The CDR3 protein is CSASTSGRAYEQYF. In DNA, the CDR3 is TGCAGTGCAAGCACTAGCGGGAGGGCGTACGAGCAGTACTTC.

This clonotype was detected many times. This sequence joins TRBV12-3 or TRBV12-4 and TRBJ1-3; 7 bases line up with TRBD1. J was trimmed by 0 bases and V by 10 bases; bases with no gene match: 9. The CDR3 totals 15 residues. CDR3 region: CAKRDSESSGNTIYF. The CDR3 bases are TGTGCCAAACGGGACAGCGAGAGCTCTGGAAACACCATATATTTT.

This clonotype was recorded many times. The chain uses TRBV12-3 or TRBV12-4 and TRBJ1-5; a weak D match, TRBD1 (6 bases). The germline V and J ends were trimmed by 3 bases and 2 bases, with 11 bases remaining between them. This CDR3 is 15 amino acids long. For the CDR3, the DNA is TGTGCCAGCAGTTTTGGGGGGCTTGGCAATCAGCCCCAGCATTTT. Amino acid sequence: CASSFGGLGNQPQHF.

The genes are TRBV11-2 and TRBJ2-1; weak D call: TRBD2 (5 bases). Germline CDR1 reads SGHAT; CDR2 reads FQNNGV. The CDR3 has 14 amino acids. Trimming shortened V by 1 base and J by 5 bases, and 9 bases separated the two germline ends. In nucleotides, the CDR3 is TGTGCCAGCAGCTTAGGTGGGAGAAACAATGAGCAGTTCTTC. This sequence encodes CASSLGGRNNEQFF.

This clonotype was observed many times. The chain recombines TRBV13 with TRBJ2-5; unclear D gene. The germline gives CDR1 PRHDT, CDR2 FYEKMQ (reference sequence). Trimming shortened V by 3 bases and J by 4 bases, and 12 bases separated the two germline ends. The CDR3 is 14 residues long. Written as DNA, the CDR3 is TGTGCCAGCAGCTTTCTCAAAGCTACAGAGACCCAGTACTTC. This sequence encodes CASSFLKATETQYF.

At least ten counts were recorded for this clonotype. The chain joins TRBV5-6 to TRBJ2-1; 9 positions agree with TRBD2. J was trimmed by 6 bases and V by 5 bases; bases with no gene match: 6. The germline V gene has CDR1 SGHDT and CDR2 YYEEEE. This CDR3 spans 14 amino acids. The CDR3 sequence is CASSRTSEGNEQFF. CDR3 DNA sequence: TGTGCCAGCAGTAGGACTAGCGAAGGCAATGAGCAGTTCTTC.

This clonotype was seen a few times. The chain links TRBV18 to TRBJ1-2; D might be TRBD1 (6 bases). The germline V gene has CDR1 KGHSH and CDR2 LQKENI. V was pared by 6 bases and J by 2 bases, with 16 bases between. The CDR3 covers 15 residues. The CDR3 reads CASSHTTGLNYGYTF. In DNA form, the CDR3 reads TGTGCCAGCTCTCATACGACAGGCCTGAACTATGGCTACACCTTC.

This clonotype was seen ten or more times. This rearrangement joins TRBV6-5 to TRBJ1-5, with D unclear. This CDR3 is 14 amino acids long. Trimming left V 2 bases short and J 5 bases short, with 10 bases between. CDR1 and CDR2 from the germline V gene are MNHEY and SVGAGI. As DNA, the CDR3 is TGTGCCAGCAGTTACCCCGGCTGGGATCAGCCCCAGCATTTT. This translates into CASSYPGWDQPQHF.

This clonotype was picked up many times. V is TRBV29-1 and J is TRBJ1-2; the D gene is possibly TRBD1 (6 bases). The germline gives CDR1 SQVTM, CDR2 ANQGSEA. The CDR3 is made up of 13 amino acids. V lost 4 bases and J 7 bases, leaving 16 bases between the germline ends. The CDR3 is CSVVPPGGLGYTF. In nucleotides, the CDR3 is TGCAGCGTTGTGCCTCCGGGGGGGCTTGGCTACACCTTC. Full variable domain (rest looked up from reference TRBV29-1 and TRBJ1-2): SAVISQKPSRDICQRGTSLTIQCQVDSQVTMMFWYRQQPGQSLTLIATANQGSEATYESGFVIDKFPISRPNLTFSTLTVSNMSPEDSSIYLCSVVPPGGLGYTFGSGTRLTVV.

The genes are TRBV7-8 and TRBJ2-1; TRBD2 is a possible D gene (6 bases). There are 15 residues in the CDR3. Germline CDR1 reads SGHVS; CDR2 reads FQNEAQ. V shed 6 bases and J shed 10 bases, with 22 bases lying between them. This CDR3 reads CASRSVASASTEQFF. DNA for the CDR3: TGTGCCAGCAGATCAGTGGCTAGCGCGTCGACGGAGCAGTTCTTC.

In this sample, this clonotype turned up once. The chain links TRBV4-2 to TRBJ2-7; 8 positions agree with TRBD1. Germline V gene data show CDR1 as LGHNA and CDR2 as YNFKEQ. The CDR3 runs 16 residues. This CDR3 is CASRQAGGAPSYEQYV. Here the CDR3 DNA reads TGTGCCAGCAGGCAAGCAGGGGGCGCTCCGTCCTACGAGCAGTACGTC.

J is TRBJ2-7 and V is TRBV9, with 7 nucleotides matching TRBD2. The CDR3 extends over 14 amino acids. The germline V gene has CDR1 SGDLS and CDR2 YYNGEE. With V trimmed by 3 bases and J by 3 bases, 6 bases remained unmatched. CDR3 residues: CASSGGGSGYEQYF. The CDR3, as DNA: TGTGCCAGCAGCGGGGGAGGGTCCGGCTACGAGCAGTACTTC.

This clonotype was recorded at least ten times. V and J are TRBV11-2 and TRBJ2-1, with 10 bases fitting TRBD2. With V trimmed by 3 bases and J by 5 bases, 13 bases remained unmatched. CDR3 length: 18 residues. Germline lookup yields CDR1 SGHAT and CDR2 FQNNGV. The CDR3 region has the DNA TGTGCCAGCAGCTTTGTCGCGAGCGGGAGGGGTAAGGACAATGAGCAGTTCTTC. Translation gives CASSFVASGRGKDNEQFF.

This chain connects TRBV24-1 to TRBJ2-2; no reliable D call. The germline gives CDR1 KGHDR, CDR2 SFDVKD. V lost 4 bases, J lost 5 bases, and 7 bases lay in between. The CDR3 spans 13 residues. The CDR3, as DNA: TGTGCCACCAGTGAGAGGCGTACCGGGGAGCTGTTTTTT. Translation: CATSERRTGELFF.

This chain connects TRBV20-1 to TRBJ2-1, with D tentatively TRBD2 (5 bases). The CDR3 has 17 residues. V gave up 4 bases and J gave up 0 bases, with 19 bases separating them. From germline, CDR1 is DFQATT and CDR2 SNEGSKA (reference sequence). The CDR3 loop reads CSAIDLVRAVSYNEQFF. CDR3 nucleotides: TGCAGTGCTATAGATCTAGTAAGAGCGGTCTCCTACAATGAGCAGTTCTTC.

This chain links TRBV29-1 with TRBJ1-1; 7 positions agree with TRBD1. The CDR3 contains 14 residues. Per germline, CDR1 SQVTM and CDR2 ANQGSEA. V shed 4 bases and J 1 base; nucleotides not matched to a gene: 6. CDR3: CSVAYRGANTEAFF. CDR3 DNA sequence: TGCAGCGTTGCCTACAGGGGCGCGAACACTGAAGCTTTCTTT.

This clonotype was detected a few times. The CDR3 spells CASSFPRDGTGELFF. The CDR3, as DNA: TGCGCCAGCAGCTTTCCCCGGGACGGAACCGGGGAGCTGTTTTTT. The chain joins TRBV5-1 to TRBJ2-2; D tentatively fits TRBD1 or TRBD2 (5 bases each). CDR3 length: 15 amino acids. Germline V CDR1 and CDR2: SGHRS, YFSETQ. V lost 2 bases to trimming and J lost 5 bases, with 13 bases between them.

The genes are TRBV30 and TRBJ1-1; D ambiguous. V was cut by 2 bases and J by 1 base, with 2 bases left in between. This CDR3 has 11 amino acids. In germline, CDR1 is GTSNPN, CDR2 SVGIG (reference sequence). CDR3 coding DNA: TGTGCCTGGAGTCGGAACACTGAAGCTTTCTTT. Translating gives CAWSRNTEAFF.

The chain recombines TRBV10-2 with TRBJ2-7, with 11 bases identical to TRBD2. This CDR3 contains 15 residues. Germline CDR1 WSHSY, CDR2 SAAADI. After removal of 4 bases from V and 5 bases from J, the junction contained 7 bases not matched to a gene. CDR3 region: CASSATSGAAHEQYV. CDR3 DNA: TGCGCCAGCAGTGCGACTAGCGGGGCCGCCCACGAGCAGTACGTC.

This clonotype was recorded many times. The chain combines TRBV6-2 or TRBV6-3 with TRBJ2-7; D is undetermined. The CDR3 loop spans 11 amino acids. Looked up from germline, CDR1 is MNHEY and CDR2 is SVGEGT. With 2 bases removed from V and 4 bases from J, the gap between germline ends came to 3 bases. This CDR3 reads CASSYTYEQYF. CDR3 sequence (DNA): TGTGCCAGCAGTTACACATACGAGCAGTACTTC.

This clonotype has at least ten counts. The chain uses TRBV5-6 and TRBJ1-2, with D maybe TRBD1 (5 bases). Trimming removed 4 bases from V and 4 bases from J, with 14 bases in between. Germline CDR1 reads SGHDT; CDR2 reads YYEEEE. This CDR3 region has 14 residues. In DNA, the CDR3 is TGTGCCAGCAGCCGTGACCGGGACGTCTATGGCTACACCTTC. Encoded protein: CASSRDRDVYGYTF.